The 18 T cell receptor beta chains listed next were all sequenced from one sample in a study of blood T cell repertoires in COVID-19. Sequencing was performed with immunoSEQ multiplex PCR; in TCRdb, only in-frame clones are kept and a portion is missing. The sample carries around 190,000 clones, roughly four fifths recorded once. Specimen: PBMCs or T cells enriched from blood (not recorded which). The origin of the receptors is a man aged 40-49 years who had recovered from COVID-19.

There are a few counts of this clone. The V call is TRBV30, the J call TRBJ1-2; D is possibly TRBD1 (5 bases). Germline assignment: CDR1 GTSNPN and CDR2 SVGIG (reference sequence). This CDR3 is 12 amino acids long. V shed 4 bases and J shed 4 bases, with 10 bases lying between them. This CDR3 is CAWIRGGYGYTF. CDR3 DNA: TGTGCCTGGATAAGGGGTGGCTATGGCTACACCTTC.

The chain combines TRBV7-9 with TRBJ1-6, with TRBD1 matching 9 bases. V dropped 6 bases and J dropped 7; count of bases not matched to a gene: 7. The CDR3 covers 15 residues. CDR1 and CDR2 (germline): SEHNR, FQNEAQ (reference sequence). The CDR3 region has the DNA TGTGCCAGCAGACAGGGGGCGAAGGGAAATTCACCCCTCCACTTT. Translated: CASRQGAKGNSPLHF.

J is TRBJ2-1 and V is TRBV14, with D possibly being TRBD1 (5 bases). Germline V gives CDR1 SGHDN, CDR2 FVKESK. Between the trimmed V and J ends, which lost 4 bases and 3 bases, there was a span of 10 bases. The CDR3 extends over 14 amino acids. Here the CDR3 DNA reads TGTGCCAGCAGCCTCAGACAGAACTACAATGAGCAGTTCTTC. The encoded protein is CASSLRQNYNEQFF.

The gene calls are TRBV7-9 and TRBJ2-3, with 9 bases identical to TRBD2. The germline CDR1 and CDR2 sequences are SEHNR and FQNEAQ (reference sequence). This CDR3 region has 18 residues. With V trimmed by 3 bases and J by 0 bases, 10 bases remained unmatched. In nucleotides, the CDR3 is TGTGCCAGCAGCTTTCGGCTAGCGGGGCCGACTAGCACAGATACGCAGTATTTT. Encoded protein: CASSFRLAGPTSTDTQYF.

The chain links TRBV15 to TRBJ2-7; 8 nucleotides align to TRBD2. V shed 1 base, J shed 6 bases, and the junction held 2 bases outside the gene matches. Germline V gene sequence: CDR1 LNHNV, CDR2 YYDKDF (reference sequence). This CDR3 has 13 residues. The CDR3 here is CATSRVGRGEQYF. CDR3 DNA sequence: TGTGCCACCAGCAGAGTCGGGAGGGGCGAGCAGTACTTC.

The J gene is TRBJ2-7, the V gene TRBV5-1; 8 nucleotides match TRBD1. The germline V gene encodes CDR1 SGHRS and CDR2 YFSETQ. V shed 4 bases and J 7 bases; nucleotides not matched to a gene: 13. The CDR3 sequence is 15 residues long. The CDR3 region has the DNA TGCGCCAGCAGCCCCATCTCGACAGGGGTAGGAGAGCAGTACTTC. This encodes CASSPISTGVGEQYF.

The chain joins TRBV18 to TRBJ1-5; 7 bases match TRBD1. The CDR3 totals 16 residues. Germline V gives CDR1 KGHSH, CDR2 LQKENI. The V segment lost 5 bases and the J segment 5 bases; nucleotides outside the gene matches: 12. The CDR3: CASSSFSGGGHQPQHF. The CDR3 region has the DNA TGTGCCAGCTCATCATTTTCAGGGGGTGGTCATCAGCCCCAGCATTTT.

This sequence joins TRBV5-6 and TRBJ1-4; no clear D gene. Germline CDR1 and CDR2: SGHDT and YYEEEE. Trimming left V 4 bases short and J 3 bases short, with 7 bases between. The CDR3 has 13 residues. The CDR3 loop reads CASSEQSNEKLFF. CDR3 sequence (DNA): TGTGCCAGCAGCGAGCAATCTAATGAAAAACTGTTTTTT.

Here the CDR3 DNA reads TGTGCTAGTGGTATAGACAGTTGGTCTGGAAACACCATATATTTT. Amino acid sequence: CASGIDSWSGNTIYF. This chain joins TRBV12-5 and TRBJ1-3; TRBD1 is a possible D gene (5 bases). The CDR3 is 15 residues long. V lost 5 bases and J 1 base, leaving 12 bases between the germline ends. Germline loops: CDR1 LGHNT, CDR2 FRNRAP.

Written as DNA, the CDR3 is TGTGCCAGTAGGGGACAGATCAACACTGAAGCTTTCTTT. Residues: CASRGQINTEAFF. This chain uses TRBV19 with TRBJ1-1, with 7 bases fitting TRBD1. Germline CDR1 and CDR2: LNHDA and SQIVND (reference sequence). V shed 6 bases, J shed 2 bases, and the junction held 3 bases outside the gene matches. CDR3 length: 13 residues.

The J gene is TRBJ1-2, the V gene TRBV29-1; TRBD1 matches at 9 bases. V trimming: 1 base; J trimming: 8 bases; junction bases outside the gene matches: 5. Looked up from germline, CDR1 is SQVTM and CDR2 is ANQGSEA. The CDR3 length is 13 residues. The CDR3 spells CSVEGTGERGYTF. The CDR3 DNA sequence: TGCAGCGTTGAAGGGACAGGGGAACGGGGCTACACCTTC. The variable domain in full, with the rest retrieved from reference TRBV29-1 and TRBJ1-2, is SAVISQKPSRDICQRGTSLTIQCQVDSQVTMMFWYRQQPGQSLTLIATANQGSEATYESGFVIDKFPISRPNLTFSTLTVSNMSPEDSSIYLCSVEGTGERGYTFGSGTRLTVV.

V gene TRBV6-5 combines with J gene TRBJ2-3, with D possibly matching TRBD1 (6 bases). Deletions cut 7 bases from V and 4 bases from J, with 12 bases between. The CDR3 sequence is 13 residues long. The germline V gene encodes CDR1 MNHEY and CDR2 SVGAGI. CDR3 nucleotides: TGTGCCAGCATGCCAGGGGTGGCAGATACGCAGTATTTT. Amino acid sequence: CASMPGVADTQYF.

The V call is TRBV30, the J call TRBJ1-1; no reliable D call. V shed 1 base and J shed 0 bases, with 3 bases lying between them. The CDR3 is 12 amino acids. The V gene's germline CDR1 is GTSNPN and CDR2 SVGIG (reference sequence). The DNA for the CDR3 is TGTGCCTGGAGTGGGCTGAACACTGAAGCTTTCTTT. It yields the protein CAWSGLNTEAFF.

Only a few counts were recorded for this clone. V usage is TRBV7-9 and J usage is TRBJ1-5, with a weak D call TRBD1 (5 bases). The V gene lost 5 bases and the J gene lost 0 bases, with 11 bases spanning the gap. The CDR3 is 15 residues long. Germline assignment: CDR1 SEHNR and CDR2 FQNEAQ (reference sequence). CDR3 sequence: CASSAGQNSNQPQHF. The CDR3 coding sequence is TGTGCCAGCAGCGCCGGACAAAATAGCAATCAGCCCCAGCATTTT.

This chain links TRBV11-3 with TRBJ2-3; 7 nucleotides line up with TRBD2. The germline CDR1 and CDR2 sequences are SGHNT and YENEEA. The CDR3 totals 17 residues. V gave up 1 base and J gave up 1 base; unmatched junction bases: 8. CDR3 DNA: TGTGCCAGCAGCTTAGCACTCGGGGGAGGGGGCACAGATACGCAGTATTTT. It is translated as CASSLALGGGGTDTQYF.

The J gene is TRBJ2-1, the V gene TRBV3-1 (or the pseudogene TRBV3-2); 11 positions agree with TRBD2. J lost 9 bases, V lost 2 bases, and 3 bases had no gene match. This CDR3 contains 14 residues. Germline assignment: CDR1 LGHDT and CDR2 YNNKEL (reference sequence). The CDR3 region is CASSQLAGGSEQFF. The CDR3 nucleotides read TGTGCCAGCAGCCAACTAGCGGGAGGTAGTGAGCAGTTCTTC.

The CDR3 sequence is CASSLGAGASYNEQFF. CDR3 DNA sequence: TGTGCCAGCAGCTTAGGAGCGGGGGCCTCCTACAATGAGCAGTTCTTC. The chain uses TRBV7-8 and TRBJ2-1; 8 bases map to TRBD2. Germline V gene lookup returns CDR1 SGHVS and CDR2 FQNEAQ. J gave up 0 bases and V 1 base, and 2 bases lay outside the gene matches. The CDR3 extends over 16 amino acids.

The genes are TRBV18 and TRBJ1-5, with a possible D match to TRBD1 (5 bases). The CDR3 has 14 amino acids. V shed 6 bases and J shed 2 bases, with 11 bases lying between them. Per the germline V gene, CDR1 is KGHSH and CDR2 is LQKENI. CDR3 in amino acids: CASSFSGGNQPQHF. As DNA, the CDR3 is TGTGCCAGCTCGTTTTCGGGGGGCAATCAGCCCCAGCATTTT.